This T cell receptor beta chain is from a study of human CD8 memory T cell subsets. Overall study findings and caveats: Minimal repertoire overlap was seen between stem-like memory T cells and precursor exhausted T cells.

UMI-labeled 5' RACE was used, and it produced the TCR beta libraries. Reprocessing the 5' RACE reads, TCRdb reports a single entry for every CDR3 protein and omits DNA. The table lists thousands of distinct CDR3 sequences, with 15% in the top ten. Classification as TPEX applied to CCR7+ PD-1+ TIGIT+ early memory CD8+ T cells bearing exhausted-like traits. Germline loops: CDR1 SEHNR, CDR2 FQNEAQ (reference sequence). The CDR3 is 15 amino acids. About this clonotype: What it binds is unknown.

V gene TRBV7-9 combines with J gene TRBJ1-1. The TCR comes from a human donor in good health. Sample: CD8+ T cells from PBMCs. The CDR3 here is CASSSADRRALEAFF.